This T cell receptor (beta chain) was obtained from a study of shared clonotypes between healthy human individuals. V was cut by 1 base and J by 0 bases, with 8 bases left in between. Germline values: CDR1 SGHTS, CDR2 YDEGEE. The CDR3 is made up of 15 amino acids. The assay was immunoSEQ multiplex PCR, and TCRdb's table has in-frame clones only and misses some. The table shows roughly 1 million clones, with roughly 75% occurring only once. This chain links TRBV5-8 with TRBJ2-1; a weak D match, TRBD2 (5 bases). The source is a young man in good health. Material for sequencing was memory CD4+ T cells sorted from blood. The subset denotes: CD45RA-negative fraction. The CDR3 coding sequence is TGTGCCAGCAGCTTGATGGGGAGCTCCTACAATGAGCAGTTCTTC. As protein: CASSLMGSSYNEQFF.